Listed below are T cell receptor beta chains from one sample, sequenced in a study of T cells in Graves' hyperthyroidism and ophthalmopathy. TCRdb redid the calling of the multiplex PCR reads with MiXCR, one entry per CDR3 protein. The top ten clones hold around half of a sample with fewer than 350,000 distinct CDR3 sequences, around 20% of them seen once. Sequencing input: blood. The receptors originated from a woman between 50 and 59 years old with Graves' hyperthyroidism. The CDR3 runs from the conserved cysteine through the conserved F or W. The D gene is left open where the match is weak. Rows give clone size only sometimes, using once, few, many, or a class for an expanded clone.

v_call: TRBV7-9
j_call: TRBJ1-1
d_call: TRBD1
clone_size: .
cdr3_nt: TGTGCCAGCAGCTCGGGACAGCGGATAAACACTGAAGCTTTCTTT
cdr3_aa: CASSSGQRINTEAFF

v_call: TRBV2
j_call: TRBJ1-3
d_call: TRBD1
clone_size: many
cdr3_nt: TGTGCCAGCAGTTGGACAGGGAACTCTGGAAACACCATATATTTT
cdr3_aa: CASSWTGNSGNTIYF

v_call: TRBV2
j_call: TRBJ1-1
d_call: .
clone_size: .
cdr3_nt: TGTGCCAGCAGGGGGGCAACGACCTTTAACACTGAAGCTTTCTTT
cdr3_aa: CASRGATTFNTEAFF

v_call: TRBV18
j_call: TRBJ2-1
d_call: TRBD2
clone_size: .
cdr3_nt: TGTGCCAGCTCACTAAAGGCGGGAGTTGAGCAGTTCTTC
cdr3_aa: CASSLKAGVEQFF

v_call: TRBV14
j_call: TRBJ2-5
d_call: .
clone_size: .
cdr3_nt: TGTGCCAGCAGCCAAGCAAGGACGGAGACCCAGTACTTC
cdr3_aa: CASSQARTETQYF

v_call: TRBV11-2
j_call: TRBJ2-1
d_call: TRBD1
clone_size: many
cdr3_nt: TGTGCCAGCAGCCAGACAGGGTTTGACAATGAGCAGTTCTTC
cdr3_aa: CASSQTGFDNEQFF

v_call: TRBV2
j_call: TRBJ1-6
d_call: .
clone_size: .
cdr3_nt: TGTGCCAGCAGTGAACATAATTCACCCCTCCACTTT
cdr3_aa: CASSEHNSPLHF

v_call: TRBV18
j_call: TRBJ1-3
d_call: .
clone_size: many
cdr3_nt: TGTGCCAGCTCACCAGGCTCTGGAAACACCATATATTTT
cdr3_aa: CASSPGSGNTIYF

v_call: TRBV15
j_call: TRBJ2-5
d_call: .
clone_size: few
cdr3_nt: TGTGCCACCAGCAGAGGGACGGGGGTGGAGGAGACCCAGTACTTC
cdr3_aa: CATSRGTGVEETQYF

v_call: TRBV12-3/TRBV12-4
j_call: TRBJ1-5
d_call: .
clone_size: once
cdr3_nt: TGTGCCAGCTCAGGTAGCAATCAGCCCCAGCATTTT
cdr3_aa: CASSGSNQPQHF

v_call: TRBV6-1
j_call: TRBJ2-1
d_call: TRBD1
clone_size: .
cdr3_nt: TGTGCCAGCAGCGCGGACAGGGGTCATGAGCAGTTCTTC
cdr3_aa: CASSADRGHEQFF

v_call: TRBV5-1
j_call: TRBJ2-7
d_call: TRBD1
clone_size: few
cdr3_nt: TGCGCCAGCAGCGTGACAGGGGAAAGGGTTTACGAGCAGTACTTC
cdr3_aa: CASSVTGERVYEQYF

v_call: TRBV5-1
j_call: TRBJ1-2
d_call: .
clone_size: .
cdr3_nt: TGCGCCAGCAGCTTGATGGCCCGGGTGGACTATGGCTACACCTTC
cdr3_aa: CASSLMARVDYGYTF

v_call: TRBV15
j_call: TRBJ1-1
d_call: TRBD1
clone_size: .
cdr3_nt: TGTGCCACCAGCAGAACTAAGGGACAGGGCCACACTGAAGCTTTCTTT
cdr3_aa: CATSRTKGQGHTEAFF

v_call: TRBV15
j_call: TRBJ1-2
d_call: .
clone_size: .
cdr3_nt: TGTGCCACCAGCAGAGCGGCCAACAACTATGGCTACACCTTC
cdr3_aa: CATSRAANNYGYTF

v_call: TRBV19
j_call: TRBJ1-5
d_call: .
clone_size: .
cdr3_nt: TGTGCCAGTAGTAGGGAGTTCAATCAGCCCCAGCATTTT
cdr3_aa: CASSREFNQPQHF

v_call: TRBV7-4
j_call: TRBJ1-4
d_call: .
clone_size: .
cdr3_nt: TGTGCCAGCAGCTTAACGACGGCCCATAATGAAAAACTGTTTTTT
cdr3_aa: CASSLTTAHNEKLFF